The following is a T cell receptor beta chain sequence with its context. This specimen belongs to a study of blood T cell repertoires in COVID-19. Study as a whole: COVID-19 samples collected from the United States, Italy and Spain covered acute and convalescent phases. The cDNA or gDNA used as material had been derived from T cells, B-cell-depleted T cells, or PBMCs.

Trimming cost V 0 bases and J 0 bases, with 5 bases left between them. Germline loops: CDR1 MNHNY, CDR2 SVGAGI (reference sequence). The CDR3 consists of 14 residues. Per the original data handling: By means of reference gene primer amplification, nucleated cell counts were estimated. Profiled with immunoSEQ multiplex PCR; TCRdb holds only in-frame clones, not every one. V and J calls plus clone size are reproduced from that table; the DNA served to infer D and trimming. The table shows about 180,000 clones, with roughly 81% occurring only once. The TCR comes from a woman aged 80 or over with COVID-19, enrolled during active disease. J is TRBJ1-1 and V is TRBV6-6; tentatively, D is TRBD1 (5 bases). Sequencing was done on a sample of peripheral blood. The DNA for the CDR3 is TGTGCCAGCAGTTACTCGGGGCTGAACACTGAAGCTTTCTTT. Translation gives CASSYSGLNTEAFF.